The 31 T cell receptor beta chains reported below all come from one sample, sequenced in a study of blood T cells in healthy people across ages. The second PCR ran about 7 to 12 cycles with a sample-barcoded 5' primer and J-beta primers. TCRdb ran MiXCR on the 5' RACE reads and lists one entry per CDR3 protein. Here the sample spans fewer than 1.5 million distinct CDR3 sequences, around 42% being singletons. Sequenced sample: blood. The receptors come from a woman younger than 30 in good health.

Comment on this clonotype: Since a much larger clone is just one base distant, this may be a read error. V and J are TRBV9 and TRBJ2-3; D is possibly TRBD1 (7 bases). This CDR3 contains 16 residues. Germline-derived CDR1 and CDR2 are SGDLS and YYNGEE. The CDR3 bases are TGTGCCAGCAGCCCAGGGGGGTGGGGTGGCACAGATGCGCAGTATTTT. Its translation: CASSPGGWGGTDAQYF.

The table lists this clonotype with a few counts. The rearrangement uses TRBV6-5 and TRBJ2-5, with 7 nucleotides matching TRBD1. The V and J ends lost 5 bases and 4 bases, in that order; junction bases with no gene match: 10. The CDR3 has 15 amino acids. CDR1 and CDR2 from the germline V gene are MNHEY and SVGAGI. CDR3 loop: CASSPLRTGGETQYF. CDR3 bases: TGTGCCAGCAGTCCCCTTCGGACAGGAGGAGAGACCCAGTACTTC.

The V call is TRBV10-1, the J call TRBJ1-2; tentatively, D is TRBD1 (6 bases). V shed 4 bases and J shed 2 bases, with 11 bases lying between them. Per the germline V gene, CDR1 is WNHNN and CDR2 is SYGVQD (reference sequence). This CDR3 is 14 amino acids long. This chain's CDR3 is CASSAGGLNYGYTF. CDR3 sequence (DNA): TGCGCCAGCAGTGCTGGGGGGCTAAACTATGGCTACACCTTC.

This clonotype came up once. The CDR3 DNA sequence: TGTGCCACCAGCAGTCTGGGGGTGGGGAACACAGATACGCAGTATTTT. Its translation is CATSSLGVGNTDTQYF. The genes are TRBV10-3 and TRBJ2-3; perhaps D is TRBD1 or TRBD2 (5 bases each). The CDR3 is made up of 16 amino acids. Germline CDR1 is ENHRY and CDR2 is SYGVKD. Trimming stripped 10 bases from V and 2 bases from J, with 22 bases between.

The chain couples TRBV7-9 to TRBJ2-7, with D perhaps TRBD2 (6 bases). This CDR3 comprises 17 residues. The germline V gene encodes CDR1 SEHNR and CDR2 FQNEAQ (reference sequence). Trimming pared 5 bases from V and 7 bases from J, leaving 27 bases between. The CDR3 DNA sequence: TGTGCCAGCAGCCAAGTTGGGGGGTCCAGCTCCTACAATGAGCAGTACTTC. It codes for CASSQVGGSSSYNEQYF.

This chain uses TRBV7-9 with TRBJ2-1; 10 bases match TRBD2. Judging by the DNA end, TRBJ2-7 fits better; the J call may be wrong. The CDR3 totals 18 residues. Germline V gene sequence: CDR1 SEHNR, CDR2 FQNEAQ (reference sequence). The CDR3 nucleotides are TGTGCCAGCAGCTTAGTTTTAGGCCTAGCGGGGGTCTACAATGAGCAGTACTTC. This codes for CASSLVLGLAGVYNEQYF.

This chain connects TRBV6-2 or TRBV6-3 to TRBJ1-2; D is perhaps TRBD1 (5 bases). The CDR3 runs 13 residues. Germline V gives CDR1 MNHEY, CDR2 SVGEGT. V was pared by 5 bases and J by 8 bases, with 15 bases between. The CDR3 here is CASSKGRGEGYTF. CDR3 nucleotide sequence: TGTGCCAGCAGTAAAGGAAGGGGAGAAGGCTACACCTTC.

V usage is TRBV20-1 and J usage is TRBJ2-3, with 8 bases matching TRBD2. The CDR3 is made up of 16 amino acids. V was pared by 5 bases and J by 3 bases, with 13 bases of the junction left unmatched. From germline, CDR1 is DFQATT and CDR2 SNEGSKA (reference sequence). The CDR3 loop reads CSASAGGPTTTDTQYF. The CDR3 DNA is TGCAGTGCTTCGGCGGGAGGCCCTACTACTACAGATACGCAGTATTTT.

The rearrangement links TRBV27 to TRBJ2-7; 12 nucleotides match TRBD2. Germline V lookup: CDR1 MNHEY, CDR2 SMNVEV (reference sequence). Germline trimming cut 2 bases from V and 3 bases from J; bases unmatched to any gene: 11. The CDR3 has 18 amino acids. The CDR3 loop is CASSLNLGLAGAYYEQYF. The CDR3 DNA reads TGTGCCAGCAGTTTAAACCTGGGACTAGCGGGCGCTTACTACGAGCAGTACTTC.

Concerning this clonotype itself: One junction end does not reproduce the germline sequence, and a read error may be involved. The chain combines TRBV18 with TRBJ2-7; D call uncertain. The CDR3 length is 13 residues. Germline V gives CDR1 KGHSH, CDR2 LQKENI. CDR3 loop: CASAPTGLNEQYF. The CDR3 DNA sequence: TGTGCCAGCGCACCTACCGGGTTGAACGAGCAGTACTTC. Full variable domain (remainder filled in from reference TRBV18 and TRBJ2-7): NAGVMQNPRHLVRRRGQEARLRCSPMKGHSHVYWYRQLPEEGLKFMVYLQKENIIDESGMPKERFSAEFPKEGPSILRIQQVVRGDSAAYFCASAPTGLNEQYFGPGTRLTVT.

In its sample, this clonotype was seen a few times. The chain is built from TRBV7-2 and TRBJ1-1; unclear D gene. Germline V gene lookup returns CDR1 SGHTA and CDR2 FQGNSA. The CDR3 spans 14 residues. The germline V and J ends were trimmed by 1 base and 1 base, with 7 bases remaining between them. The chain's CDR3 is CASSLGLRNTEAFF. The CDR3 DNA follows: TGTGCCAGCAGCTTAGGATTGAGGAACACTGAAGCTTTCTTT.

This clonotype was picked up many times. This chain links TRBV5-1 with TRBJ2-7; perhaps TRBD1 as D (5 bases). V was cut by 1 base and J by 6 bases, with 14 bases left in between. Germline V gene sequence: CDR1 SGHRS, CDR2 YFSETQ. This CDR3 comprises 14 residues. CDR3 protein: CASSLLVGGAEQYF. DNA for the CDR3: TGCGCCAGCAGCTTGTTGGTCGGTGGGGCCGAGCAGTACTTC.

The V gene is TRBV6-5, the J gene TRBJ2-5; TRBD2 matches 12 bases. The J call may be wrong; the DNA end is better matched by TRBJ2-1. Germline V gives CDR1 MNHEY, CDR2 SVGAGI. This CDR3 comprises 16 residues. In DNA, the CDR3 is TGTGCCAGCAGTTACGGGACTAGCGGGCCTCAAGAGACCCAGTTCTTC. Amino acids: CASSYGTSGPQETQFF.

This chain connects TRBV11-1 to TRBJ2-1; 15 bases fit TRBD2. From germline, CDR1 is SGHAT and CDR2 FQDESV (reference sequence). The CDR3 runs to 21 residues. Trimming at V came to 1 base and at J to 2 bases, leaving 12 bases not matched to a gene. Here the CDR3 reads CASSLGCGLAGGPIPYNEQFF. The CDR3 coding sequence is TGTGCCAGCAGCTTAGGTTGTGGACTAGCGGGAGGGCCAATACCCTACAATGAGCAGTTCTTC.

The chain has TRBV6-2 or TRBV6-3 and TRBJ2-7; D tentatively reads TRBD1 or TRBD2 (5 bases each). CDR1 is MNHEY and CDR2 is SVGEGT in the germline V gene. This CDR3 contains 14 residues. Trimming left V 7 bases short and J 4 bases short, with 17 bases between. The CDR3 region has the DNA TGTGCCAGCAAACAACTTACTGGGGGATACGAGCAGTACTTC. Its protein product is CASKQLTGGYEQYF.

V gene TRBV6-6 combines with J gene TRBJ2-7; 7 nucleotides agree with TRBD2. CDR3 size: 15 residues. Trimming took 1 base from V and 3 from J; bases not matched to a gene: 6. Germline CDR1 MNHNY, CDR2 SVGAGI (reference sequence). CDR3 coding DNA: TGTGCCAGCAGTTACTATCAGCGCGGGAGCTACGAGCAGTACTTC. Amino acid sequence: CASSYYQRGSYEQYF.

The genes are TRBV7-8 and TRBJ1-1; 7 nucleotides line up with TRBD1. CDR3 length: 17 residues. J was trimmed by 0 bases and V by 2 bases; bases with no gene match: 9. The germline V gene encodes CDR1 SGHVS and CDR2 FQNEAQ. The CDR3 nucleotides are TGTGCCAGCAGCTTACTTACAGGGGAAGGTGTGAACACTGAAGCTTTCTTT. The encoded protein is CASSLLTGEGVNTEAFF.

The chain uses TRBV6-1 and TRBJ2-5; D ambiguous. The CDR3 is 13 amino acids. Between the trimmed V and J ends, which lost 11 bases and 0 bases, there was a span of 13 bases. CDR1 MNHNS and CDR2 SASEGT come from the germline V gene. CDR3 residues: CAFRTENQETQYF. Written as DNA, the CDR3 is TGTGCCTTTCGGACGGAGAACCAAGAGACCCAGTACTTC.

The chain links TRBV12-3 or TRBV12-4 to TRBJ1-2, with D unresolved. The V gene lost 6 bases and the J gene lost 4 bases, with 15 bases spanning the gap. There are 14 residues in the CDR3. The CDR3 spells CASRPSDNPYGYTF. In DNA form, the CDR3 reads TGTGCCAGCAGGCCCAGTGACAATCCCTATGGCTACACCTTC.

This clonotype was seen a few times. This chain's CDR3 is CASSEGLAGYNEQYF. The CDR3 DNA reads TGTGCCAGCAGTGAGGGACTAGCGGGTTACAATGAGCAGTACTTC. The chain uses TRBV5-6 and TRBJ2-7, with TRBD2 matching over 12 bases. This CDR3 spans 15 amino acids. J lost 7 bases, V lost 5 bases, and 10 bases had no gene match. CDR1 and CDR2 (germline): SGHDT, YYEEEE.

In DNA form, the CDR3 reads TGTGCCAGCAATCAACAGGGGAGGAACACTGAAGCTTTCTTT. Protein sequence: CASNQQGRNTEAFF. V gene TRBV2 combines with J gene TRBJ1-1; 7 nucleotides agree with TRBD1. With 7 bases clipped from V and 1 base from J, the junction kept 6 bases outside the gene matches. This CDR3 contains 14 residues. Germline V gene sequence: CDR1 SNHLY, CDR2 FYNNEI.

The J gene is TRBJ1-1, the V gene TRBV2; unclear D gene. CDR3 length equals 12 residues. Trimming took off 2 bases at V and 11 bases at J, with 12 bases between the two ends. CDR1 and CDR2 (germline): SNHLY, FYNNEI. Written as DNA, the CDR3 is TGTGCCAGCAGTGAACCCCTTCAAAGGGCTTTCTTT. It translates to CASSEPLQRAFF.

This clonotype was recorded a few times. This rearrangement joins TRBV6-6 to TRBJ1-5; D not certain. The V end lost 2 bases, the J end lost 5 bases, and 13 bases lay between the germline ends. Germline V gene data show CDR1 as MNHNY and CDR2 as SVGAGI (reference sequence). This CDR3 has 15 amino acids. This chain's CDR3 is CASSYESVRYQPQHF. The CDR3 DNA sequence: TGTGCCAGCAGTTACGAATCGGTGAGGTATCAGCCCCAGCATTTT.

This clonotype was found a few times. The chain joins TRBV29-1 to TRBJ2-5; a weak D match, TRBD1 (6 bases). The CDR3 extends over 14 amino acids. Germline V gene sequence: CDR1 SQVTM, CDR2 ANQGSEA. Deletions cut 4 bases from V and 2 bases from J, with 14 bases between. As DNA, the CDR3 is TGCAGCGTTGGGAGGACAGACCTTCAAGAGACCCAGTACTTC. Its protein product is CSVGRTDLQETQYF.

The chain links TRBV2 to TRBJ1-1; no reliable D call. The length of the CDR3 is 14 residues. Trimming removed 4 bases from V and 0 bases from J, with 9 bases in between. The V gene's germline CDR1 is SNHLY and CDR2 FYNNEI. The CDR3 DNA reads as TGTGCCAGCAGTGTCACCAGAATGAACACTGAAGCTTTCTTT. Its translation is CASSVTRMNTEAFF. The whole variable domain, filled in from reference TRBV2 and TRBJ1-1, reads EPEVTQTPSHQVTQMGQEVILRCVPISNHLYFYWYRQILGQKVEFLVSFYNNEISEKSEIFDDQFSVERPDGSNFTLKIRSTKLEDSAMYFCASSVTRMNTEAFFGQGTRLTVV.

The chain combines TRBV7-9 with TRBJ2-5; TRBD2 matches 7 bases. Germline CDR1 reads SEHNR; CDR2 reads FQNEAQ (reference sequence). The CDR3 loop spans 15 amino acids. Losses at the gene ends were 2 bases for V and 5 bases for J; bases not matched to a gene: 8. The CDR3 loop reads CASSLRLADRETQYF. CDR3 sequence (DNA): TGTGCCAGCAGCTTACGGCTAGCGGATAGGGAGACCCAGTACTTC.

This clonotype was counted once. V and J are TRBV7-9 and TRBJ2-3; tentative D call: TRBD1 (6 bases). Germline V gene lookup returns CDR1 SEHNR and CDR2 FQNEAQ (reference sequence). V lost 1 base and J lost 5, with 13 bases in between. The CDR3 runs to 15 residues. This CDR3 reads CASSLVGAQVDTQYF. For the CDR3, the DNA is TGTGCCAGCAGCTTAGTGGGGGCGCAGGTAGATACGCAGTATTTT.

This chain joins TRBV24-1 and TRBJ2-2, with TRBD1 matching 7 bases. V gave up 4 bases and J gave up 8 bases; unmatched junction bases: 12. Germline V gene sequence: CDR1 KGHDR, CDR2 SFDVKD. The CDR3 spans 16 residues. The chain's CDR3 is CATSDPTGVSEGELFF. The CDR3 region has the DNA TGTGCCACCAGTGACCCCACAGGGGTTTCGGAAGGGGAGCTGTTTTTT.

Note on this clonotype: The junction and the germline gene differ at one end; a read error may be behind it. The V call is TRBV4-1, the J call TRBJ1-4; D is ambiguous. The germline V gene has CDR1 MGHRA and CDR2 YSYEKL. The CDR3 has 14 amino acids. The CDR3 coding sequence is TGCGCCGGCAGCCGACCAGACGGGAATGAAAAACTGTTTTTT. Its translation: CAGSRPDGNEKLFF.

V gene TRBV6-2 or TRBV6-3 combines with J gene TRBJ1-6, with D maybe TRBD1 (6 bases). CDR1 MNHEY and CDR2 SVGEGT come from the germline V gene. The V end lost 2 bases, the J end lost 7 bases, and 6 bases lay between the germline ends. CDR3 length equals 13 residues. CDR3 amino acids: CASSYQGNSPLHF. The CDR3 DNA sequence: TGTGCCAGCAGTTACCAGGGGAATTCACCCCTCCACTTT.

The chain uses TRBV20-1 and TRBJ2-5; D is perhaps TRBD2 (6 bases). V was trimmed by 5 bases and J by 11 bases, leaving 21 bases between them. There are 13 residues in the CDR3. CDR1 and CDR2 from the germline V gene are DFQATT and SNEGSKA (reference sequence). CDR3 amino acids: CSAQGLGVGEQYF. As DNA, the CDR3 is TGCAGTGCTCAGGGACTTGGGGTGGGTGAGCAGTACTTC.